The next 13 T cell receptor beta chains were all read from a single sample in a study of blood T cell repertoires in COVID-19. Measured with immunoSEQ multiplex PCR; TCRdb has only the in-frame clones, and not every one. The sample contains roughly 300,000 clones, about nine tenths of which appear only once. Sequences were obtained from peripheral blood. The source of these receptors is a woman in her 30s with COVID-19, enrolled during active disease.

Points on this clone: At one end, the junction sequence differs from germline, possibly due to a read error. In DNA, the CDR3 is TGTGCCAGCAGCCGGACAGTCTCCTCCGAGCAGTACTTC. Encoded protein: CASSRTVSSEQYF. The chain employs TRBV5-4 and TRBJ2-7; D is possibly TRBD1 (6 bases). The CDR3 loop spans 13 amino acids. The germline V gene has CDR1 SGHNT and CDR2 YYREEE (reference sequence).

This chain connects TRBV11-2 to TRBJ2-7; D is ambiguous. Germline V gene lookup returns CDR1 SGHAT and CDR2 FQNNGV. V lost 3 bases to trimming and J lost 3 bases, with 3 bases between them. The CDR3 extends over 11 amino acids. This CDR3 is CASSFNYEQYF. In DNA form, the CDR3 reads TGTGCCAGCAGCTTTAACTACGAGCAGTACTTC.

This clone was observed a single time. The genes are TRBV11-2 and TRBJ2-7; D possibly corresponds to TRBD2 (7 bases). The CDR3 length is 17 residues. V lost 1 base to trimming and J lost 4 bases, with 20 bases between them. The germline V gene has CDR1 SGHAT and CDR2 FQNNGV. CDR3 DNA sequence: TGTGCCAGCAGCTTAGGGGTCGCGGGGGCCCTAGGATACGAGCAGTACTTC. This encodes CASSLGVAGALGYEQYF.

The rearrangement uses TRBV9 and TRBJ1-2, with 12 bases fitting TRBD1. J lost 6 bases, V lost 0 bases, and 3 bases had no gene match. Germline V gene sequence: CDR1 SGDLS, CDR2 YYNGEE. The CDR3 sequence is 15 residues long. CDR3 sequence (DNA): TGTGCCAGCAGCGTAGACGGGACAGGGGGCGATGGCTACACCTTC. Translation: CASSVDGTGGDGYTF.

This chain uses TRBV6-5 with TRBJ2-3; tentative D call: TRBD1 (5 bases). This CDR3 contains 12 residues. The V gene's germline CDR1 is MNHEY and CDR2 SVGAGI. Deletions cut 6 bases from V and 4 bases from J, with 8 bases between. The CDR3, as DNA: TGTGCCAGCAGGGGGCAGGCAGATACGCAGTATTTT. It specifies CASRGQADTQYF.

The chain recombines TRBV10-3 with TRBJ2-1, with D possibly matching TRBD2 (6 bases). Germline-derived CDR1 and CDR2 are ENHRY and SYGVKD. CDR3 size: 14 residues. Deletions cut 2 bases from V and 4 bases from J, with 9 bases between. In nucleotides, the CDR3 is TGTGCCATCAGTGAGCCACTAGCTTACAATGAGCAGTTCTTC. This sequence encodes CAISEPLAYNEQFF.

The chain recombines TRBV2 with TRBJ2-3, with TRBD1 identical over 9 bases. Germline trimming cut 6 bases from V and 6 bases from J; bases unmatched to any gene: 10. CDR1 is SNHLY and CDR2 is FYNNEI in the germline V gene. The CDR3 spans 15 residues. In DNA, the CDR3 is TGTGCCAGCAGCGCGACGACACAGGGGGCGGATACGCAGTATTTT. Translation gives CASSATTQGADTQYF.

The J gene is TRBJ2-2, the V gene TRBV4-2; 8 bases are shared with TRBD1. Germline V gene data show CDR1 as LGHNA and CDR2 as YNFKEQ. V lost 0 bases to trimming and J lost 7 bases; unmatched junction nucleotides: 13. The CDR3 is 18 residues long. The CDR3 loop reads CASSQDRHRTGFVGELFF. In DNA, the CDR3 is TGTGCCAGCAGCCAAGATCGACATAGGACAGGGTTTGTCGGGGAGCTGTTTTTT.

The V and J genes are TRBV5-6 and TRBJ2-2; 8 positions agree with TRBD1. With V trimmed by 3 bases and J by 3 bases, 7 bases remained unmatched. CDR1 is SGHDT and CDR2 is YYEEEE in the germline V gene. This CDR3 contains 16 residues. The chain's CDR3 is CASSSSDRAHTGELFF. The CDR3 DNA reads as TGTGCCAGCAGCTCCTCGGACAGGGCGCACACCGGGGAGCTGTTTTTT. The full variable domain, with the rest looked up from reference TRBV5-6 and TRBJ2-2, is DAGVTQSPTHLIKTRGQQVTLRCSPKSGHDTVSWYQQALGQGPQFIFQYYEEEERQRGNFPDRFSGHQFPNYSSELNVNALLLGDSALYLCASSSSDRAHTGELFFGEGSRLTVL.

The V gene is TRBV6-5, the J gene TRBJ2-1, with 12 bases matching TRBD2. The CDR3 is 15 amino acids. Trimming cost V 5 bases and J 7 bases; bases outside gene matches: 6. From germline, CDR1 is MNHEY and CDR2 SVGAGI. The CDR3 DNA is TGTGCCAGCAGTCTGACTAGCGGGGGTCAGAATGAGCAGTTCTTC. Protein sequence: CASSLTSGGQNEQFF.

This clone came up once. The gene calls are TRBV3-1 (or the pseudogene TRBV3-2) and TRBJ2-2; 11 nucleotides line up with TRBD2. Per germline, CDR1 LGHDT and CDR2 YNNKEL (reference sequence). CDR3 size: 19 residues. Losses at the gene ends were 4 bases for V and 0 bases for J; bases not matched to a gene: 10. CDR3 loop: CASSPHPSGGPANTGELFF. As DNA, the CDR3 is TGTGCCAGCAGCCCTCATCCTAGCGGGGGGCCAGCGAACACCGGGGAGCTGTTTTTT.

Concerning this clone itself: The junction departs from the called germline gene at one end, perhaps through a read error. The chain has TRBV2 and TRBJ1-2; maybe TRBD1 (5 bases). The CDR3 length is 14 residues. CDR1 and CDR2 from the germline V gene are SNHLY and FYNNEI. The CDR3 sequence: CVSKQGERSYGYTF. The DNA for the CDR3 is TGTGTCAGCAAGCAGGGCGAGAGGAGCTATGGCTACACCTTC.

The chain combines TRBV11-2 with TRBJ1-1; no definite D call. Trimming took off 5 bases at V and 3 bases at J, with 10 bases between the two ends. Germline V gene sequence: CDR1 SGHAT, CDR2 FQNNGV. The CDR3 spans 13 residues. CDR3 region: CASSHAVDTEAFF. The CDR3 bases are TGTGCCAGCAGCCACGCAGTGGACACTGAAGCTTTCTTT. Full variable domain (outside the CDR3, taken from reference TRBV11-2 and TRBJ1-1): EAGVAQSPRYKIIEKRQSVAFWCNPISGHATLYWYQQILGQGPKLLIQFQNNGVVDDSQLPKDRFSAERLKGVDSTLKIQPAKLEDSAVYLCASSHAVDTEAFFGQGTRLTVV.